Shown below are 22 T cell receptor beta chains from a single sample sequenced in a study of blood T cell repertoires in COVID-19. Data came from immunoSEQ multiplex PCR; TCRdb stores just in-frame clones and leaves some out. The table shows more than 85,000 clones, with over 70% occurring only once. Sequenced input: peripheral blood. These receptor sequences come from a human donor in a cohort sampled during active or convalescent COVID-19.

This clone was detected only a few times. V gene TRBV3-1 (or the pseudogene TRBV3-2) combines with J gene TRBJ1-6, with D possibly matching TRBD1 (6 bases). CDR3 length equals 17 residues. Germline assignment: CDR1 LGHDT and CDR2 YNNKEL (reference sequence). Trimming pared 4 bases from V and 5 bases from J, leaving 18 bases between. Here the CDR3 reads CASSRTGWTWDNSPLHF. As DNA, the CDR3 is TGTGCCAGCAGCCGCACAGGGTGGACTTGGGATAATTCACCCCTCCACTTT.

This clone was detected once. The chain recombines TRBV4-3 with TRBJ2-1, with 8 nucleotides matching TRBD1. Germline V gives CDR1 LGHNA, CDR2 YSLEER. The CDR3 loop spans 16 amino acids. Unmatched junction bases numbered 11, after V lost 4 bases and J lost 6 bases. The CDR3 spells CASSRQTGVWSNEQFF. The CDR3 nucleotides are TGCGCCAGCAGCCGGCAGACAGGGGTGTGGAGCAATGAGCAGTTCTTC.

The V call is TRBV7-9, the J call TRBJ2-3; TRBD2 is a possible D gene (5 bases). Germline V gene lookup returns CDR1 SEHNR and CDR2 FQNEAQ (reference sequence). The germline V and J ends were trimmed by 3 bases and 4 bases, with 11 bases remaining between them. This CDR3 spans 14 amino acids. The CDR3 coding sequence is TGTGCCAGCAGCTTCCCGTCCGGGGCAGATACGCAGTATTTT. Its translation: CASSFPSGADTQYF.

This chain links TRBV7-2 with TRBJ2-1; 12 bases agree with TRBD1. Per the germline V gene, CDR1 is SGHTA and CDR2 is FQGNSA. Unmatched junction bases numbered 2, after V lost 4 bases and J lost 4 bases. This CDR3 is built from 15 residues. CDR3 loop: CASSWGQGAYNEQFF. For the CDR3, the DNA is TGTGCCAGCAGCTGGGGACAGGGGGCATACAATGAGCAGTTCTTC.

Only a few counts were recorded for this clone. The CDR3 sequence: CASKHYGQDYEQYF. DNA of the CDR3: TGTGCCAGCAAACACTACGGACAGGACTACGAGCAGTACTTC. The rearrangement uses TRBV5-6 and TRBJ2-7, with 7 bases aligning to TRBD1. V gave up 6 bases and J gave up 3 bases; unmatched junction bases: 9. Germline CDR1 is SGHDT and CDR2 is YYEEEE. The CDR3 is 14 residues long.

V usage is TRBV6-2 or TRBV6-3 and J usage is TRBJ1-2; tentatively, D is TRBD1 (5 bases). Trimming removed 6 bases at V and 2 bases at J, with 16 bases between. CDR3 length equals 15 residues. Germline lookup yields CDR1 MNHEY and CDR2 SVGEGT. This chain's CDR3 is CASSPQRQTNYGYTF. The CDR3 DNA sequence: TGTGCCAGCAGCCCTCAGAGACAGACCAACTATGGCTACACCTTC.

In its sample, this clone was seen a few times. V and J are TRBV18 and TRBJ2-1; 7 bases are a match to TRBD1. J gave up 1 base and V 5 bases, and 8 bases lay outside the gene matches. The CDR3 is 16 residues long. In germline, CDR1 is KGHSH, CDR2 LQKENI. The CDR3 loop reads CASSSRTGNSYNEQFF. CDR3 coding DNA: TGTGCCAGCTCATCACGGACAGGAAATTCCTACAATGAGCAGTTCTTC.

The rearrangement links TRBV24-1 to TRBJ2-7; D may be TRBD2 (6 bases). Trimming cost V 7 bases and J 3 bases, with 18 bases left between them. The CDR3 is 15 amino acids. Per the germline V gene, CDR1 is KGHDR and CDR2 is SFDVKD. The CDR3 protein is CATSERGGGNYEQYF. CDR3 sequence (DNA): TGTGCCACCAGCGAAAGGGGTGGGGGGAACTACGAGCAGTACTTC.

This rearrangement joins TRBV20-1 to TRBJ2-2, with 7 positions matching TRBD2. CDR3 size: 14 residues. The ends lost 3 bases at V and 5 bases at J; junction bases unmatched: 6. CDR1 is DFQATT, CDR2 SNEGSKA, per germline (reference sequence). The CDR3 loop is CSASVGGNTGELFF. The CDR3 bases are TGCAGTGCTAGTGTGGGGGGGAATACCGGGGAGCTGTTTTTT.

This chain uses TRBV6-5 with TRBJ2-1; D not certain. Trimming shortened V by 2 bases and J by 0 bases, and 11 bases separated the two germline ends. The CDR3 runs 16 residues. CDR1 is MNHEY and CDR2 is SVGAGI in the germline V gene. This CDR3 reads CASSYESWSSYNEQFF. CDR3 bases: TGTGCCAGCAGTTACGAATCGTGGAGCTCCTACAATGAGCAGTTCTTC.

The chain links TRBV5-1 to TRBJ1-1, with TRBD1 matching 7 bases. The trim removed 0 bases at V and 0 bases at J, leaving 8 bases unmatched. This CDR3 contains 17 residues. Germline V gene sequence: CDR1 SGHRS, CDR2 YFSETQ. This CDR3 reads CASSLGPQGTMNTEAFF. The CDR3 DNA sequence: TGCGCCAGCAGCTTGGGCCCACAGGGGACCATGAACACTGAAGCTTTCTTT.

The CDR3 is CASSDVVYEQYF. The CDR3, as DNA: TGTGCCAGCAGTGATGTAGTGTACGAGCAGTACTTC. The rearrangement uses TRBV2 and TRBJ2-7, with D unclear. Trimming removed 3 bases at V and 4 bases at J, with 7 bases between. CDR3 size: 12 residues. From germline, CDR1 is SNHLY and CDR2 FYNNEI.

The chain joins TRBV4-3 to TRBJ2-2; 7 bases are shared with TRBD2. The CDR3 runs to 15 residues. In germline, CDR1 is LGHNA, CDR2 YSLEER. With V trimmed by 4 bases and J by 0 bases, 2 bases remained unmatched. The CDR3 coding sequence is TGCGCCAGCAGCCCACTAGCGACGAACACCGGGGAGCTGTTTTTT. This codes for CASSPLATNTGELFF.

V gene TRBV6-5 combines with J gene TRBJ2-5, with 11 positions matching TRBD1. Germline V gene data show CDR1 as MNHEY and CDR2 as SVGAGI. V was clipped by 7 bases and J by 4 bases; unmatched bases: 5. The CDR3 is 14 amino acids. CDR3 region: CASTPGTGGETQYF. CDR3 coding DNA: TGTGCCAGCACCCCCGGGACAGGGGGAGAGACCCAGTACTTC.

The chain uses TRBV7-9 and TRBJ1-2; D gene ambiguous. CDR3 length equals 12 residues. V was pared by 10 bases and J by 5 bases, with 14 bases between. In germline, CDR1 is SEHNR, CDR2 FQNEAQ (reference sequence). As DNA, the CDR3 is TGTGCCATCAATATAGTCTATTATGGCTACACCTTC. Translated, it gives CAINIVYYGYTF.

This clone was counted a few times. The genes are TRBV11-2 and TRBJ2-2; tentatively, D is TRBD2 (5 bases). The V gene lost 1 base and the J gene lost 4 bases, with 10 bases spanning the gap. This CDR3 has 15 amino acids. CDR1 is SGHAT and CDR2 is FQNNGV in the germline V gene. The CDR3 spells CASSLGPEATGELFF. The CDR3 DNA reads TGTGCCAGCAGCTTAGGCCCGGAGGCCACCGGGGAGCTGTTTTTT.

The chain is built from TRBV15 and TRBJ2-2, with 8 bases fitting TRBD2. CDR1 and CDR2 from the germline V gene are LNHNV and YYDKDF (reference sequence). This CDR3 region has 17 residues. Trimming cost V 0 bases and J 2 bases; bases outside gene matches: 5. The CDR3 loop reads CATSRDPGGENTGELFF. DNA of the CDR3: TGTGCCACCAGCAGAGACCCGGGGGGGGAAAACACCGGGGAGCTGTTTTTT.

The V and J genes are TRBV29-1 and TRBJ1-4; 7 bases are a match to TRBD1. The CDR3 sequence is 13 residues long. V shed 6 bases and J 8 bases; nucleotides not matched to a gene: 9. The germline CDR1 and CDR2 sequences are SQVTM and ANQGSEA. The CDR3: CSVGRQGTEKLFF. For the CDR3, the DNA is TGCAGCGTGGGGAGACAGGGCACAGAAAAACTGTTTTTT.

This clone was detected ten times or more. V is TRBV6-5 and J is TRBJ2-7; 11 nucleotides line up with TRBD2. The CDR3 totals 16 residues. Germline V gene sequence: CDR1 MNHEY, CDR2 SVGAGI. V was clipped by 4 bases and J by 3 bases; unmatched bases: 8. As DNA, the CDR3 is TGTGCCAGCAGTTCCCAAGCCGGGACTAGCGGCTACGAGCAGTACTTC. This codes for CASSSQAGTSGYEQYF.

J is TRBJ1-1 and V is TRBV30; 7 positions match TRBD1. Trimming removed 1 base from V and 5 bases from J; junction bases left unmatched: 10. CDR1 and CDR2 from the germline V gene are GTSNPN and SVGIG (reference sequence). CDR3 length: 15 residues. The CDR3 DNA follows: TGTGCCTGGAGTGACCCACAGACAGGGAGGACTGAAGCTTTCTTT. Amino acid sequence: CAWSDPQTGRTEAFF.

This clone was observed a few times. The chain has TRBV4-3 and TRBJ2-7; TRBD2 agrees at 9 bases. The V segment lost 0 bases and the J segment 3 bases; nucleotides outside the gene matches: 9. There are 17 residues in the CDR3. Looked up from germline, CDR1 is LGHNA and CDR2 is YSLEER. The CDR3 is CASSQDIWNSGSYEQYF. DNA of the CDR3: TGCGCCAGCAGCCAAGACATTTGGAATAGCGGGAGCTACGAGCAGTACTTC.

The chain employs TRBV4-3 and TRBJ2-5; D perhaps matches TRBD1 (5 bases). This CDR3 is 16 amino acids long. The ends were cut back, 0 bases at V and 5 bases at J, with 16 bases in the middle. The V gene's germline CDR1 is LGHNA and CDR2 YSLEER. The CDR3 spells CASSQDLIQARETQYF. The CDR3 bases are TGCGCCAGCAGCCAAGATCTGATACAGGCGCGGGAGACCCAGTACTTC.